This TCR beta chain was captured by sequencing in a study of blood T cell repertoires in COVID-19. Sequencing was performed with immunoSEQ multiplex PCR; in TCRdb, only in-frame clones are kept and a portion is missing. Of about 110,000 clones in the sample, more than 65% are singletons; the top ten hold 7.9%. Germline CDR1 is DFQATT and CDR2 is SNEGSKA (reference sequence). V shed 3 bases and J 4 bases; nucleotides not matched to a gene: 6. The CDR3 loop spans 14 amino acids. This chain links TRBV20-1 with TRBJ2-7, with 10 bases aligning to TRBD2. This TCR was recovered from an elderly woman with active or convalescent COVID-19. Sample: peripheral blood. This CDR3 reads CSASSASGSYEQYF. CDR3 nucleotide sequence: TGCAGTGCTAGTTCGGCTAGCGGGAGTTACGAGCAGTACTTC.